This T cell receptor beta chain came from a study of graft-versus-host responses after intestinal transplantation. About the research overall: Grafts that recipients had were multivisceral, liver-intestinal, or isolated intestinal transplants. The whole recipient group had anti-thymocyte globulin induction followed by tacrolimus and steroids for around 3 years. Study findings and constraints: Some GvH clones appeared in ileal mucosa or blood before recipient bone marrow. Early post-transplant declines in HvG were associated with peak levels of circulating GvH clones.

The CDR3 sequence is 15 residues long. The V end was cut by 5 bases, the J end by 6 bases, with 17 bases between. Germline V lookup: CDR1 MGHRA, CDR2 YSYEKL. The repertoire was sequenced with immunoSEQ multiplex PCR; TCRdb's copy has only in-frame clones and lacks some. The table includes roughly 50,000 clones, about 89% detected once. Points on this clone: Its antigen is undetermined.

The receptor's source is a human patient who received an intestinal transplant, so some T cells may come from the graft donor. This material consisted of PBMCs, taken more than 650 days after intestinal transplant. This chain links TRBV4-1 with TRBJ2-4; D may correspond to TRBD1 or TRBD2 (6 bases each). The CDR3 DNA reads TGCGCCAGCAGCTCCCCATTGGGGGGCATAAACATTCAGTACTTC. Amino acid sequence: CASSSPLGGINIQYF.